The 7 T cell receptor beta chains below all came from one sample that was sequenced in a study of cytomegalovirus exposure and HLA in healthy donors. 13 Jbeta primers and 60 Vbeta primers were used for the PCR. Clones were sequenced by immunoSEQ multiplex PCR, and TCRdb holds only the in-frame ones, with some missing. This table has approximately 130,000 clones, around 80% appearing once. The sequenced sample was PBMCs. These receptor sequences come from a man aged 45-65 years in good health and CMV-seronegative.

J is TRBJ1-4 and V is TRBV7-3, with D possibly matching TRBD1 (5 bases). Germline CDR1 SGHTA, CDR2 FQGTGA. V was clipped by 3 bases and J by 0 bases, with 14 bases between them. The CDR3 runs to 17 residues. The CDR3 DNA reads TGTGCCAGCAGCTTTCCCTCTCGGGACTCAACTAATGAAAAACTGTTTTTT. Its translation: CASSFPSRDSTNEKLFF.

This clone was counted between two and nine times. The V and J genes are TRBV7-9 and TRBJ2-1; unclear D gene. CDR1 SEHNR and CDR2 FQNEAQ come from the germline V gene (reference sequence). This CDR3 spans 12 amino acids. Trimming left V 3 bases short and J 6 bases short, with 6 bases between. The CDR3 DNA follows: TGTGCCAGCAGCTTTCCGGGCAATGAGCAGTTCTTC. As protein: CASSFPGNEQFF.

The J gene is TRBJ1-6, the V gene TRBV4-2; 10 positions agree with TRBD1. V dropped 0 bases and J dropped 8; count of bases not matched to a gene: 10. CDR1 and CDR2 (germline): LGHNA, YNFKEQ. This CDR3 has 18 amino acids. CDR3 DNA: TGTGCCAGCAGCCAAGATTATTCATGGGACAGGGGATATTCACCCCTCCACTTT. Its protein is CASSQDYSWDRGYSPLHF.

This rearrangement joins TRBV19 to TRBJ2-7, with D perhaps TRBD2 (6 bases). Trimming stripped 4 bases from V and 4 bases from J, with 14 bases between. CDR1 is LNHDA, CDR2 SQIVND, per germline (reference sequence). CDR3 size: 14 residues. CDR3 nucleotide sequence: TGTGCCAGTAGTACCGCGGGACGGACATACGAGCAGTACTTC. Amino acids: CASSTAGRTYEQYF.

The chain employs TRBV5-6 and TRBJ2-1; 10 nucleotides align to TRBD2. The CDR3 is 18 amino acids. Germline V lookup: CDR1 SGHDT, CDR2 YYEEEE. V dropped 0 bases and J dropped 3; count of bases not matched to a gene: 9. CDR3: CASSLAGVAGGVYNEQFF. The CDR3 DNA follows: TGTGCCAGCAGCTTGGCCGGGGTAGCGGGGGGCGTCTACAATGAGCAGTTCTTC.

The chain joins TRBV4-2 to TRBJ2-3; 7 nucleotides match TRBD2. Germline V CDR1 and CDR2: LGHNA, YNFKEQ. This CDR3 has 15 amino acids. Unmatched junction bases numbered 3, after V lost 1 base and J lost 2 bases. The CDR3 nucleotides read TGTGCCAGCAGCCAAGCAGCGGGGAACACAGATACGCAGTATTTT. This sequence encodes CASSQAAGNTDTQYF.

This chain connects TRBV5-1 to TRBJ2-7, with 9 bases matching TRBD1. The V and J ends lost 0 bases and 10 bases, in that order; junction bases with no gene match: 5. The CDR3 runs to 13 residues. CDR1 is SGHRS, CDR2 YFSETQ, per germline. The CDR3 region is CASSLGDRGNQYF. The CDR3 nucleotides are TGCGCCAGCAGCTTGGGAGACAGGGGGAATCAGTACTTC.